This TCR beta chain was profiled in a study of blood T cells in healthy people across ages. Germline V gives CDR1 SEHNR, CDR2 FQNEAQ (reference sequence). The CDR3 has 13 residues. V lost 5 bases and J 6 bases, leaving 13 bases between the germline ends. Staff drew around 10 milliliters of peripheral blood from each donor. This clonotype was recorded a few times. With a J-beta primer mix and a sample-barcoded 5' primer, a second PCR ran roughly 6 to 11 cycles. Via MiXCR, TCRdb re-called the 5' RACE reads, giving one row per CDR3 protein. The sample includes around 990,000 distinct CDR3 sequences, roughly 24% of them seen just once. This sample was shared with a second study, whose subject was T cells of mothers and their children.

The gene calls are TRBV7-9 and TRBJ1-1; the D is unclear. This receptor was obtained from a girl aged 2-10 years in good health. The sequencing input was blood. The CDR3 bases are TGTGCCAGCAGCCCTGAGGAAATCCCTGAAGCTTTCTTT. Translating gives CASSPEEIPEAFF.